Sequencing of this T cell receptor beta chain was carried out in a study of identical twins' blood T cells. Study as a whole: Twelve libraries, six alpha and six beta, gave about 49 million reads.

TCRdb passed the 5' RACE reads through MiXCR, listing each CDR3 protein once. The sample lists 300,000 to 400,000 distinct CDR3 sequences, around 30% occurring once. The CDR3 is made up of 12 amino acids. V lost 8 bases and J 0 bases, leaving 7 bases between the germline ends. Looked up from germline, CDR1 is MDHEN and CDR2 is SYDVKM. Sequenced input: PBMCs. This chain joins TRBV28 and TRBJ1-1, with D unresolved. The clonotype comes from a woman between 18 and 55 years old in good health. The CDR3, as DNA: TGTGCCAGCCACCCGATGAACACTGAAGCTTTCTTT. Translated: CASHPMNTEAFF.